The 10 T cell receptor beta chains below come from one sample, sequenced in a study of early T cells in non-severe SARS-CoV-2 infection. TCRdb re-analysed the 5' RACE reads in MiXCR, keeping a single row per CDR3 protein. The sample includes roughly 70,000 distinct CDR3 sequences, about 13% of them seen just once. Sequencing input: whole blood. The receptors here all came from an adult who was a healthcare worker with PCR-confirmed SARS-CoV-2 infection or an uninfected control (not recorded which).

This clonotype was recorded many times. J is TRBJ2-5 and V is TRBV11-1; D not resolved. Per the germline V gene, CDR1 is SGHAT and CDR2 is FQDESV (reference sequence). The ends were cut back, 5 bases at V and 5 bases at J, with 12 bases in the middle. There are 13 residues in the CDR3. CDR3 DNA sequence: TGTGCCAGCAGCCCGTCAACGATTGAGACCCAGTACTTC. Amino acids: CASSPSTIETQYF.

The chain is built from TRBV20-1 and TRBJ1-2; D not certain. Per the germline V gene, CDR1 is DFQATT and CDR2 is SNEGSKA (reference sequence). V was cut by 0 bases and J by 3 bases, with 5 bases left in between. The CDR3 contains 12 residues. The CDR3: CSARDPYYGYTF. The CDR3 bases are TGCAGTGCTAGAGATCCTTACTATGGCTACACCTTC.

The V gene is TRBV15, the J gene TRBJ2-3; 9 nucleotides match TRBD1. J was trimmed by 0 bases and V by 0 bases; bases with no gene match: 16. This CDR3 is built from 21 residues. The germline CDR1 and CDR2 sequences are LNHNV and YYDKDF (reference sequence). The CDR3 loop is CATSRDLRDRVSTTSTDTQYF. The CDR3 coding sequence is TGTGCCACCAGCAGAGATCTCCGGGACAGGGTTTCCACAACTAGCACAGATACGCAGTATTTT.

This clonotype was counted ten times or more. This sequence joins TRBV12-3 or TRBV12-4 and TRBJ2-7; D may match TRBD1 or TRBD2 (5 bases each). V gave up 3 bases and J gave up 7 bases, with 10 bases separating them. The CDR3 spans 12 residues. CDR3 loop: CASSFGGAEQYF. The CDR3 DNA reads TGTGCCAGCAGTTTTGGGGGTGCGGAGCAGTACTTC.

This chain uses TRBV6-2 or TRBV6-3 with TRBJ2-7; weak D call: TRBD1 (5 bases). Trimming cost V 10 bases and J 3 bases, with 16 bases left between them. The CDR3 has 13 amino acids. In germline, CDR1 is MNHEY, CDR2 SVGEGT. CDR3 nucleotide sequence: TGTGCCACCAGGCAGGTGCAGGGCTACGAGCAGTACTTC. This gives the protein CATRQVQGYEQYF.

This clonotype was seen ten or more times. This chain uses TRBV19 with TRBJ2-1, with 9 nucleotides matching TRBD2. This CDR3 comprises 23 residues. Germline V gives CDR1 LNHDA, CDR2 SQIVND (reference sequence). Trimming took 1 base from V and 0 from J; bases not matched to a gene: 22. This CDR3 reads CASSIGNSGRGNPSWSSYNEQFF. Here the CDR3 DNA reads TGTGCCAGTAGTATAGGAAATAGCGGGAGAGGAAATCCGAGTTGGAGCTCCTACAATGAGCAGTTCTTC.

This clonotype was detected a few times. The DNA for the CDR3 is TGTGCCAGCAGCTCCCTAGCGGGAGCCGGCACAGATACGCAGTATTTT. This encodes CASSSLAGAGTDTQYF. The chain has TRBV7-9 and TRBJ2-3; 10 bases are a match to TRBD2. In germline, CDR1 is SEHNR, CDR2 FQNEAQ (reference sequence). This CDR3 spans 16 amino acids. V was clipped by 4 bases and J by 1 base; unmatched bases: 5.

The gene calls are TRBV14 and TRBJ2-5, with 8 positions matching TRBD2. V lost 4 bases to trimming and J lost 5 bases; unmatched junction nucleotides: 3. Germline V gene lookup returns CDR1 SGHDN and CDR2 FVKESK. The CDR3 extends over 13 amino acids. CDR3: CASSPGLVETQYF. The CDR3 bases are TGTGCCAGCAGCCCGGGACTAGTTGAGACCCAGTACTTC.

The sample holds many counts of this clonotype. The gene calls are TRBV29-1 and TRBJ1-1, with 9 nucleotides matching TRBD1. Per the germline V gene, CDR1 is SQVTM and CDR2 is ANQGSEA. CDR3 size: 13 residues. Trimming cost V 5 bases and J 5 bases; bases outside gene matches: 6. In DNA form, the CDR3 reads TGCAGCGTTTCTACAGGGGGCCTAACTGAAGCTTTCTTT. Translating gives CSVSTGGLTEAFF.

J is TRBJ2-4 and V is TRBV13; D gene ambiguous. Trimming pared 5 bases from V and 0 bases from J, leaving 11 bases between. The CDR3 contains 15 residues. In germline, CDR1 is PRHDT, CDR2 FYEKMQ (reference sequence). CDR3 coding DNA: TGTGCCAGCAGCCTTTTTACGGTAGCCAAAAACATTCAGTACTTC. Amino acid sequence: CASSLFTVAKNIQYF. The full variable domain, with the rest looked up from reference TRBV13 and TRBJ2-4, is AAGVIQSPRHLIKEKRETATLKCYPIPRHDTVYWYQQGPGQDPQFLISFYEKMQSDKGSIPDRFSAQQFSDYHSELNMSSLELGDSALYFCASSLFTVAKNIQYFGAGTRLSVL.